This entry describes one TCR beta chain. Its antigen remains undetermined. No base-level quality is on record; no much larger clone is a single base apart. The donors were some 39 Caucasian individuals from Russia, aged 6 to 90 years, who were systemically healthy. Around 9.8 milliliters of peripheral blood were collected from each donor into EDTA-treated Vacutainer tubes. Ficoll-Paque density-gradient centrifugation was used to isolate PBMCs, with at least 7 million per sample. Total RNA, at least 6 micrograms per sample, was extracted from PBMCs with Trizol reagent. The percentages of naive CD45RAhigh/CD27high T cells were determined by flow cytometry on a PBMC aliquot from every donor. Library method: 5' RACE. Sequencer: Illumina HiSeq 2500. The second PCR ran for roughly 7 to 11 cycles and used a J-beta primer mix along with a sample-barcoded 5' primer. A unique molecular identifier was introduced onto each TCR beta cDNA molecule by a template-switch 5' adaptor carrying 12 random nucleotides. At least 2.5 million CDR3-containing paired-end reads were obtained from each sample. First-strand cDNA synthesis was performed from all RNA using the Mint cDNA synthesis kit, with priming by a TRBC-specific oligonucleotide. Following uracil-DNA glycosylase treatment, all cDNA underwent a first 18-cycle PCR with the universal primers M1SS and BC2_uni_R. The authors' analysis ran thus. Normalization of each sample was performed by random selection of 1 million high-quality reads, each carrying a distinct molecular identifier. Instead of being binned into consensus sequences, reads with shared molecular identifiers were discarded. MiTCR, run with a Q25 quality threshold and the strictest error-elimination algorithm, handled CDR3 identification, clonotype clustering and error correction. A nonparametric unseen species model using Euler transformation provided a lower-bound estimate of total TCR beta diversity. The raw public data were reprocessed by TCRdb itself: fastp quality trimming at Q25, MiXCR clonotype calling, in-frame beta chains only. Rows matching on CDR3 protein sequence are summarized as one entry with the most common DNA and genes. The V and J calls follow TCRdb's processing rather than the paper's. The sample table shows over a million distinct CDR3 sequences, and approximately 43% are seen once. Under 5% of the sample is held by the ten biggest clonotypes.

The data were obtained in a study of blood T cells in healthy people across ages (dated by TCRdb to 2013 to 2016). Looking at the study overall: In model experiments, template switching captured about one uniquely barcoded TCR beta cDNA molecule for every two T cells. The study measured age-related changes in TCR beta repertoire diversity using deep sequencing normalized with unique cDNA molecular identifiers. Donors were grouped into four age groups: young (average 16 years), middle-aged (roughly 37), aged (around 56) and long-lived (about 82). To avoid experimental bias, donors of different ages were distributed randomly across sequencing lanes. Using the same blood draw, the study looked at two additional independent replicas of 1 million unique cDNA reads for two donors, one aged 18 to 30 and the other aged 80 or older.

Compared with germline, V lacks 6 bases and J lacks 8 bases; bases without a gene match: 10. CDR1 and CDR2, per the germline V gene (reference sequence), are MNHEY and SMNVEV. The CDR3 has 14 amino acids, counting the end cysteine and phenylalanine. CDR3 DNA is the only sequence kept; it has 42 bases, read in frame from the first base. General findings and caveats noted by the study authors: Since profiling was done on bulk unsorted PBMCs, naive and antigen-experienced compartments could not be conclusively compared. A strong correlation was found between observed TCR beta diversity and the percentage of naive T cells measured by flow cytometry. As age increased, observed TCR beta diversity per million T cells dropped in a roughly linear way, and a significant reduction was already evident by age about 40. Donor CMV infection status was unknown, potentially confounding age-related changes in expanded clonotypes. Estimates of total diversity based on one million sequenced T cells were regarded as lower bounds and as underestimates. Compared with the aged group, the long-lived group had more naive CD4+ T cells, fewer expanded clones and increased TCR diversity, a pattern suggesting age selection.

This chain is built from TRBV27 and TRBJ2-1; TRBD1 lines up with 7 middle nucleotides. Sequencing was performed on blood. This sequence originates from a woman aged 18-29 years in good health. The CDR3 protein: CASSSRTGQDEQFF. The nucleotides are TGTGCCAGCAGCTCCAGGACAGGTCAAGATGAGCAGTTCTTC.